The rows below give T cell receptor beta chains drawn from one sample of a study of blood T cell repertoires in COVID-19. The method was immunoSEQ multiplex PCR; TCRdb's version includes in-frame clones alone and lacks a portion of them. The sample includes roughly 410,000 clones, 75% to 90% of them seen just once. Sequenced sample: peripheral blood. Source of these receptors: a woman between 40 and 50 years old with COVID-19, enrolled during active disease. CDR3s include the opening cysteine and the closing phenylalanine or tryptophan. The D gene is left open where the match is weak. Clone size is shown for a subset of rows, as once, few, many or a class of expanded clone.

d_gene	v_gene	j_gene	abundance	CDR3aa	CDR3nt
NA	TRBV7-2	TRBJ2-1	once	CASSAMASSNEQFF	TGTGCCAGCAGCGCAATGGCTTCGTCGAATGAGCAGTTCTTC
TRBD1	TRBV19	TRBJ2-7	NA	CASSQGQGAPYEQYF	TGTGCCAGTAGCCAGGGACAGGGGGCTCCCTACGAGCAGTACTTC
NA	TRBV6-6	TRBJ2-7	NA	CASSPLSGQTYEQYF	TGTGCCAGCAGCCCCCTCAGCGGCCAAACCTACGAGCAGTACTTC
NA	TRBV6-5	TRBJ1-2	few	CASRGRTNYGYTF	TGTGCCAGCAGGGGCAGAACTAACTATGGCTACACCTTC
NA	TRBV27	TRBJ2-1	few	CASSLSDRFYNEQFF	TGTGCCAGCAGTTTAAGCGACAGATTCTACAATGAGCAGTTCTTC
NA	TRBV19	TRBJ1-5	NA	CASSRGGDNNYSNQPQHF	TGTGCCAGTAGCCGGGGAGGGGACAATAATTATAGCAATCAGCCCCAGCATTTT
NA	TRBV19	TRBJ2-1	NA	CASSIRLSGSYNEQFF	TGTGCCAGTAGTATAAGACTAAGCGGGTCCTACAATGAGCAGTTCTTC
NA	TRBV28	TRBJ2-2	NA	CASSLLRAGELFF	TGTGCCAGCAGTCTCCTTCGCGCTGGGGAGCTGTTTTTT
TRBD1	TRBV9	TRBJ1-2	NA	CASSAELGQVYGYTF	TGTGCCAGCAGCGCCGAGCTGGGACAGGTTTATGGCTACACCTTC
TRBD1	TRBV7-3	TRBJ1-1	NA	CASSLWGTGDTEAFF	TGTGCCAGCAGCCTCTGGGGGACAGGAGACACTGAAGCTTTCTTT
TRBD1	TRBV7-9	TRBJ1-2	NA	CASSWGQGGPYGYTF	TGTGCCAGCAGCTGGGGACAGGGAGGACCCTATGGCTACACCTTC
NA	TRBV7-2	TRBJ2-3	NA	CASSLDRRPTQYF	TGTGCCAGCAGCTTAGATAGGAGGCCGACGCAGTATTTT
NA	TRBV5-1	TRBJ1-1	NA	CASSSDPKGTEAFF	TGCGCCAGCAGCTCGGACCCTAAGGGGACTGAAGCTTTCTTT
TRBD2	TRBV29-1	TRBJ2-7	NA	CSVGGWGASGRINEQYF	TGCAGCGTTGGGGGGTGGGGTGCTAGCGGGAGGATCAACGAGCAGTACTTC
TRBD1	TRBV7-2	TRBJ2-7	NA	CASSLNRGSEQYF	TGTGCCAGCAGCTTAAACAGGGGCTCCGAGCAGTACTTC
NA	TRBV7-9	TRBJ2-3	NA	CASTIREGQSSTDTQYF	TGTGCCAGCACCATAAGGGAAGGACAAAGCTCCACAGATACGCAGTATTTT
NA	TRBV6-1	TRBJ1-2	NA	CASSDGGPRNPYGYTF	TGTGCCAGCAGTGACGGGGGACCGCGGAATCCCTATGGCTACACCTTC
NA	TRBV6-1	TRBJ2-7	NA	CASSEGGTYEQYF	TGTGCCAGCAGTGAAGGCGGAACCTACGAGCAGTACTTC
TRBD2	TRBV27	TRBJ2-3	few	CASSDRTSYTDTQYF	TGTGCCAGCAGTGATAGGACTAGCTACACAGATACGCAGTATTTT
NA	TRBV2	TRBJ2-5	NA	CASSERRGQETQYF	TGTGCCAGCAGTGAAAGGAGGGGGCAGGAGACCCAGTACTTC
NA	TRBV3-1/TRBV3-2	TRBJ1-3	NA	CASSPQGPGNTIYF	TGTGCCAGCAGTCCACAGGGCCCTGGAAACACCATATATTTT
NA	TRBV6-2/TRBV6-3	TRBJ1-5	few	CASSYTPRTEGRNQPQHF	TGTGCCAGCAGTTACACACCCCGGACGGAGGGGCGCAATCAGCCCCAGCATTTT
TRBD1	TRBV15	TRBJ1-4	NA	CATGDRGATNEKLFF	TGTGCCACTGGGGACAGGGGCGCAACTAATGAAAAACTGTTTTTT
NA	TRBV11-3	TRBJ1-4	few	CASSLDEGQGPFKPGEKLFF	TGTGCCAGCAGCTTAGATGAAGGCCAGGGCCCGTTCAAACCAGGTGAAAAACTGTTTTTT
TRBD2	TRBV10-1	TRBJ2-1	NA	CASSERLAGEFPGEQFF	TGCGCCAGCAGTGAGAGGCTAGCGGGAGAGTTCCCTGGGGAGCAGTTCTTC
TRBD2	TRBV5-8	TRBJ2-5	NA	CASSQSGGATQYF	TGTGCCAGCAGCCAAAGCGGGGGGGCGACCCAGTACTTC
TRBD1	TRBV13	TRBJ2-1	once	CASSLGDRGYNEQFF	TGTGCCAGCAGCTTAGGGGACAGGGGTTACAATGAGCAGTTCTTC
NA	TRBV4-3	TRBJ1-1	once	CASSQAEVLNTEAFF	TGCGCCAGCAGCCAGGCGGAAGTATTGAACACTGAAGCTTTCTTT
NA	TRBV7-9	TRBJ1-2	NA	CASSSLGVAANYGYTF	TGTGCCAGCAGCTCCCTTGGAGTCGCGGCTAACTATGGCTACACCTTC
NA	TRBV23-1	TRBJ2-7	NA	CASSQSKQGWVHYEQYF	TGCGCCAGCAGTCAATCGAAACAGGGATGGGTCCACTACGAGCAGTACTTC
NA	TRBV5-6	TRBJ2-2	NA	CASSLEYRELFF	TGTGCCAGCAGCTTGGAATATAGGGAGCTGTTTTTT
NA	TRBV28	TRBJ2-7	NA	CASSFVGDTQQYF	TGTGCCAGCAGTTTTGTGGGGGACACCCAGCAGTACTTC
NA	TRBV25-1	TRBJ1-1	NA	CASSELGGAFF	TGTGCCAGCAGTGAATTGGGGGGAGCTTTCTTT
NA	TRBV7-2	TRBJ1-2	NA	CASSFGRGDYGYTF	TGTGCCAGCAGCTTTGGACGGGGTGACTATGGCTACACCTTC
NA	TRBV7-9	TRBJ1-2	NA	CASSLASSLEGYTF	TGTGCCAGCAGCTTAGCGTCCAGTTTGGAGGGCTACACCTTC
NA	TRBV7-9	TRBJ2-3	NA	CASRPSGTDTQYF	TGTGCCAGCAGGCCCTCAGGCACAGATACGCAGTATTTT
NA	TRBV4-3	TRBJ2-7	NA	CASSQDRASVDEQYF	TGCGCCAGCAGCCAAGATCGCGCTAGCGTCGACGAGCAGTACTTC
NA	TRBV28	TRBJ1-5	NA	CASSPHRALSNQPQHF	TGTGCCAGCAGTCCCCACAGGGCCCTTAGCAATCAGCCCCAGCATTTT
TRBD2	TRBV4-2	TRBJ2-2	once	CASSRPSGVDGELFF	TGTGCCAGCAGCCGGCCTAGCGGGGTCGACGGGGAGCTGTTTTTT
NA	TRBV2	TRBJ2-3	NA	CASRGGARDTQYF	TGTGCCAGCAGGGGGGGGGCACGTGATACGCAGTATTTT
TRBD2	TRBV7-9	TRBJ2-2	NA	CASSLPGRAGELFF	TGTGCCAGCAGCTTACCAGGGAGGGCCGGGGAGCTGTTTTTT
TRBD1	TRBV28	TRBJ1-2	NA	CASSLSMGRGTPGYTF	TGTGCCAGCAGTTTATCCATGGGCAGGGGGACCCCTGGCTACACCTTC
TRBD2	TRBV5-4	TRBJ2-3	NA	CASGTIGLAGKGTQYF	TGTGCCAGCGGTACGATCGGACTAGCGGGAAAGGGCACGCAGTATTTT
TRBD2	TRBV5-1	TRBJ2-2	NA	CASSLATSGSTNTGELFF	TGCGCCAGCAGCTTGGCCACTAGCGGGAGTACGAACACCGGGGAGCTGTTTTTT
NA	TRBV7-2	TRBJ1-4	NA	CASSLVGGQLNEKLFF	TGTGCCAGCAGCTTAGTTGGCGGACAGCTTAATGAAAAACTGTTTTTT
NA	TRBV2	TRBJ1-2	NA	CASPPLGYTF	TGTGCCAGCCCCCCCCTTGGCTACACCTTC